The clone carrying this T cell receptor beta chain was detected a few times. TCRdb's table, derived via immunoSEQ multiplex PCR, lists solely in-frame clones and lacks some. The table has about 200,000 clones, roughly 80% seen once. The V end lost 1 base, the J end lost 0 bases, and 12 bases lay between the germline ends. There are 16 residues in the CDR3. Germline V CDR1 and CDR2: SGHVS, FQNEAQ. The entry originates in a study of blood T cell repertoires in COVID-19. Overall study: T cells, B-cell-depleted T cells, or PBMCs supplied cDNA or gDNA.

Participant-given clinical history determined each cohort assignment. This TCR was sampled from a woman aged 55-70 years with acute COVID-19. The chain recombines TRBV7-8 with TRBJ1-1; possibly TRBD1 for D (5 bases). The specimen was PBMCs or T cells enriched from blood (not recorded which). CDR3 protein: CASSLDVHRMNTEAFF. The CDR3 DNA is TGTGCCAGCAGCTTAGACGTCCACAGGATGAACACTGAAGCTTTCTTT.